This T cell receptor beta chain was found in a study of T cell repertoires and Cas9 in healthy adults. The overall study: Multi-effector potency, cytotoxicity and lineage were assessed in SpCas9-reactive CD4 and CD8 T cells. General study findings and limits: Reportedly, SpCas9-reactive effector T cell proliferation and function were mitigated by SpCas9-reactive Tregs in vitro.

To note about this clone: Its antigen is undetermined.

With 3 bases removed from V and 8 bases from J, the gap between germline ends came to 13 bases. The CDR3 sequence is 13 residues long. Germline loops: CDR1 SNHLY, CDR2 FYNNEI. Data came from immunoSEQ multiplex PCR; TCRdb stores just in-frame clones and leaves some out. The sample lists tens of thousands of clones; about 90% were seen once. Material: CD4+ effector T cells (CD127+, CD25-, CD137-, CD154-) from PBMCs; culture status not recorded. The receptor's source is a human donor in good health. The chain joins TRBV2 to TRBJ1-2; tentatively, D is TRBD1 (5 bases). This chain's CDR3 is CASSDQGSGGYTF. CDR3 nucleotide sequence: TGTGCCAGCAGTGATCAGGGAAGCGGGGGCTACACCTTC.